These 32 T cell receptor beta chains were sequenced from one sample in a study of CD8+ T cells in alopecia areata. As the sequencing template, cDNA was produced by extracting RNA and reverse transcribing it. The protocol was immunoSEQ multiplex PCR, while the TCRdb copy is restricted to in-frame clones and leaves out a portion. The sample yields roughly 100,000 clones, 70% to 90% seen once. Stated treatment: oral pan-JAK inhibitor, 5-10 mg twice daily. The sample in question was CD8+ T cells sorted from blood, obtained at roughly week 30, from a patient treated with tofacitinib. These receptors were taken from a human donor with alopecia areata.

This clone was counted between two and nine times. The chain has TRBV29-1 and TRBJ2-6, with unresolved D. Germline-derived CDR1 and CDR2 are SQVTM and ANQGSEA. This CDR3 has 13 residues. Deletions cut 7 bases from V and 0 bases from J, with 7 bases between. In nucleotides, the CDR3 is TGCAGCGCCCAAAGCTCTGGGGCCAACGTCCTGACTTTC. Protein: CSAQSSGANVLTF.

The chain is built from TRBV7-3 and TRBJ2-1; TRBD2 agrees at 8 bases. CDR1 SGHTA and CDR2 FQGTGA come from the germline V gene. J was trimmed by 9 bases and V by 3 bases; bases with no gene match: 10. This CDR3 has 15 amino acids. The chain's CDR3 is CASSLYSGGQGEQFF. The CDR3 region has the DNA TGTGCCAGCAGCTTGTACAGCGGGGGCCAGGGTGAGCAGTTCTTC.

V gene TRBV27 combines with J gene TRBJ1-1, with a possible D match to TRBD1 (6 bases). Germline CDR1 MNHEY, CDR2 SMNVEV (reference sequence). V gave up 8 bases and J gave up 1 base, with 14 bases separating them. This CDR3 is 14 amino acids long. CDR3 nucleotide sequence: TGTGCCAGCTTCCCGTTGGGGGCGAACACTGAAGCTTTCTTT. Its protein product is CASFPLGANTEAFF.

This chain joins TRBV5-1 and TRBJ2-1, with D perhaps TRBD2 (6 bases). The V gene lost 0 bases and the J gene lost 3 bases, with 16 bases spanning the gap. This CDR3 is built from 17 residues. Germline CDR1 SGHRS, CDR2 YFSETQ. The CDR3 DNA reads TGCGCCAGCAGCTTGGCGGCTAGCGCTCCTGTCTACAATGAGCAGTTCTTC. Protein: CASSLAASAPVYNEQFF.

This chain uses TRBV2 with TRBJ2-5, with 8 bases lining up with TRBD1. V lost 6 bases to trimming and J lost 11 bases; unmatched junction nucleotides: 5. The CDR3 consists of 11 residues. Germline V gene data show CDR1 as SNHLY and CDR2 as FYNNEI. CDR3 protein: CASRGQVEQYF. The CDR3 DNA sequence: TGTGCCAGCAGGGGACAGGTGGAGCAGTACTTC.

This clone was recorded once. The chain is built from TRBV6-6 and TRBJ1-5; 8 bases agree with TRBD1. The CDR3 extends over 11 amino acids. V lost 6 bases to trimming and J lost 15 bases; unmatched junction nucleotides: 7. Germline V gives CDR1 MNHNY, CDR2 SVGAGI (reference sequence). The DNA for the CDR3 is TGTGCCAGCAGGGTGGACAGGGTGTGGCATTTT. Its protein is CASRVDRVWHF.

The chain uses TRBV27 and TRBJ2-7; D perhaps matches TRBD2 (6 bases). CDR3 size: 14 residues. Germline V gene sequence: CDR1 MNHEY, CDR2 SMNVEV (reference sequence). Trimming pared 3 bases from V and 2 bases from J, leaving 11 bases between. This chain's CDR3 is CASSFSGGPYEQYF. The DNA for the CDR3 is TGTGCCAGCAGTTTTTCCGGGGGACCCTACGAGCAGTACTTC.

The chain recombines TRBV5-6 with TRBJ1-1; a possible D gene is TRBD1 (6 bases). This CDR3 region has 13 residues. Germline CDR1 and CDR2: SGHDT and YYEEEE. The V end was cut by 1 base, the J end by 5 bases, with 9 bases between. CDR3 sequence reads: CASSLTGKTEAFF. DNA of the CDR3: TGTGCCAGCAGCTTGACAGGGAAAACTGAAGCTTTCTTT.

The chain employs TRBV4-2 and TRBJ2-1; D is undetermined. The CDR3 totals 13 residues. Trimming left V 0 bases short and J 7 bases short, with 7 bases between. CDR1 and CDR2 from the germline V gene are LGHNA and YNFKEQ. This CDR3 is CASSQDLGNEQFF. CDR3 in DNA: TGTGCCAGCAGCCAAGATCTGGGGAATGAGCAGTTCTTC.

This chain connects TRBV4-1 to TRBJ2-3, with D unresolved. This CDR3 is built from 15 residues. Trimming took 0 bases from V and 4 from J, leaving 11 bases between them. Germline assignment: CDR1 MGHRA and CDR2 YSYEKL. CDR3 amino acids: CASSQDRASSDTQYF. The CDR3 nucleotides read TGCGCCAGCAGCCAAGATAGGGCATCCTCAGATACGCAGTATTTT.

The chain joins TRBV27 to TRBJ2-1, with 7 bases fitting TRBD2. The germline CDR1 and CDR2 sequences are MNHEY and SMNVEV (reference sequence). The length of the CDR3 is 17 residues. Losses at the gene ends were 7 bases for V and 2 bases for J; bases not matched to a gene: 14. CDR3 nucleotides: TGTGCCAGCACCCCAAGGCCCCCTAGCGGTACCTACAATGAGCAGTTCTTC. As protein: CASTPRPPSGTYNEQFF.

This clone was observed once. The gene calls are TRBV7-6 and TRBJ2-7; 7 bases match TRBD2. V shed 5 bases and J 6 bases; nucleotides not matched to a gene: 10. Looked up from germline, CDR1 is SGHVS and CDR2 is FNYEAQ. This CDR3 is built from 14 residues. The CDR3 loop reads CASSLTGGVSEQYF. CDR3 in DNA: TGTGCCAGCAGCCTAACGGGGGGAGTAAGCGAGCAGTACTTC.

The chain employs TRBV7-8 and TRBJ2-1, with 7 bases fitting TRBD2. Germline CDR1 reads SGHVS; CDR2 reads FQNEAQ. Trimming at V came to 8 bases and at J to 2 bases, leaving 12 bases not matched to a gene. The CDR3 sequence is 16 residues long. DNA of the CDR3: TGTGCCAGCGGCGGTGACGCGGGAGAGCCCTACAATGAGCAGTTCTTC. Translating it yields CASGGDAGEPYNEQFF.

The rearrangement links TRBV13 to TRBJ2-3; 9 nucleotides line up with TRBD2. The V gene end was trimmed by 3 bases and the J gene end by 5 bases; junction bases not matched to a gene: 6. The germline gives CDR1 PRHDT, CDR2 FYEKMQ (reference sequence). The CDR3 runs to 15 residues. CDR3 sequence reads: CASSFAGGPKDTQYF. The CDR3 region has the DNA TGTGCCAGCAGCTTCGCGGGGGGGCCGAAAGATACGCAGTATTTT.

This sequence joins TRBV6-1 and TRBJ2-7; a possible D gene is TRBD1 (5 bases). The CDR3 contains 13 residues. Germline V gives CDR1 MNHNS, CDR2 SASEGT. V was cut by 6 bases and J by 3 bases, with 12 bases left in between. CDR3: CASSVTGIYEQYF. The CDR3 DNA reads TGTGCCAGCAGCGTCACAGGAATCTACGAGCAGTACTTC.

About this clone itself: Mismatch with germline at one junction end may stem from a read error. The rearrangement joins TRBV10-1 to TRBJ2-3; D remains ambiguous. Germline V gene sequence: CDR1 WNHNN, CDR2 SYGVQD (reference sequence). The CDR3 runs to 13 residues. The CDR3 coding sequence is TGCGCCAGCAGTGAGTCGTCCCTCGCGACCCCCTCGTTT. The encoded protein is CASSESSLATPSF.

This clone appeared a few times. This CDR3 reads CASSLKGLYEQYF. CDR3 nucleotides: TGTGCCAGCAGTTTAAAGGGGTTGTACGAGCAGTACTTC. The rearrangement uses TRBV27 and TRBJ2-7; D is perhaps TRBD1 (5 bases). Trimming shortened V by 2 bases and J by 4 bases, and 9 bases separated the two germline ends. The V gene's germline CDR1 is MNHEY and CDR2 SMNVEV (reference sequence). This CDR3 has 13 amino acids.

J is TRBJ2-7 and V is TRBV6-1; 9 nucleotides line up with TRBD1. Germline CDR1 is MNHNS and CDR2 is SASEGT. The CDR3 spans 15 residues. V lost 6 bases, J lost 5 bases, and 11 bases stayed unmatched. In DNA, the CDR3 is TGTGCCAGCAGGCCTCGGGGACAGGGTGTCCACGAGCAGTACTTC. The encoded protein is CASRPRGQGVHEQYF.

Written as DNA, the CDR3 is TGTGCCAGCACCCAGACTAGCGGGAGGCACAATGAGCAGTTCTTC. It yields the protein CASTQTSGRHNEQFF. The V and J genes are TRBV21-1 and TRBJ2-1; the D call of TRBD2 is as the table states it, not checked on the DNA. TRBV21-1 is annotated as a pseudogene. The CDR3 extends over 15 amino acids.

This clone has only a few counts. In the same sample, other DNA sequences code for this CDR3. The gene calls are TRBV6-5 and TRBJ2-3; 10 bases agree with TRBD2. V lost 6 bases and J lost 1; bases outside the gene matches: 4. This CDR3 spans 15 amino acids. Germline V gene sequence: CDR1 MNHEY, CDR2 SVGAGI. The CDR3 region has the DNA TGTGCCAGCAGATCCGGACTAGCGGGCACAGATACGCAGTATTTT. Residues: CASRSGLAGTDTQYF.

This clone appeared once. The rearrangement links TRBV2 to TRBJ2-5, with 8 nucleotides matching TRBD1. The DNA end favors TRBJ2-7, so the J call may be wrong. CDR3 length equals 14 residues. Germline assignment: CDR1 SNHLY and CDR2 FYNNEI. The CDR3 loop reads CASSEGQGFYEQYF. The CDR3 nucleotides read TGTGCCAGCAGTGAAGGACAGGGGTTCTACGAGCAGTACTTC.

This clone occurred a few times. This rearrangement joins TRBV5-1 to TRBJ2-7, with TRBD1 matching 7 bases. V lost 1 base, J lost 4 bases, and 2 bases stayed unmatched. Germline CDR1 reads SGHRS; CDR2 reads YFSETQ. The CDR3 length is 13 residues. The DNA of the CDR3 is TGCGCCAGCAGCTTGAAACAGGGGTACGAGCAGTACTTC. Translation: CASSLKQGYEQYF.

This sequence joins TRBV7-9 and TRBJ1-2; D might be TRBD1 (5 bases). The CDR3 is made up of 14 amino acids. Germline CDR1 and CDR2: SEHNR and FQNEAQ (reference sequence). V lost 11 bases to trimming and J lost 0 bases, with 16 bases between them. The CDR3: CAWGSVEANYGYTF. The CDR3 DNA reads TGTGCCTGGGGGTCAGTCGAAGCTAACTATGGCTACACCTTC. Together with reference TRBV7-9 and TRBJ1-2, the CDR3 gives the full variable domain: DTGVSQNPRHKITKRGQNVTFRCDPISEHNRLYWYRQTLGQGPEFLTYFQNEAQLEKSRLLSDRFSAERPKGSFSTLEIQRTEQGDSAMYLCAWGSVEANYGYTFGSGTRLTVV.

This chain joins TRBV5-4 and TRBJ2-3; 9 positions match TRBD1. Losses at the gene ends were 2 bases for V and 1 base for J; bases not matched to a gene: 5. The CDR3 spans 16 residues. The germline V gene has CDR1 SGHNT and CDR2 YYREEE (reference sequence). The CDR3 DNA reads as TGTGCCAGCAGCTTTTTAGGACAGGGGCGCACAGATACGCAGTATTTT. Amino acid sequence: CASSFLGQGRTDTQYF.

This clone was counted between two and nine times. V is TRBV30 and J is TRBJ2-1; TRBD2 aligns across 11 bases. V shed 8 bases and J 5 bases; nucleotides not matched to a gene: 8. Germline values: CDR1 GTSNPN, CDR2 SVGIG (reference sequence). This CDR3 is built from 14 residues. CDR3: CARFSGLADNEQFF. The CDR3 DNA reads as TGTGCCCGCTTTTCGGGACTAGCGGACAATGAGCAGTTCTTC.

V and J are TRBV5-1 and TRBJ2-7; D possibly corresponds to TRBD2 (5 bases). Germline V CDR1 and CDR2: SGHRS, YFSETQ. V lost 3 bases and J lost 5, with 9 bases in between. CDR3 size: 12 residues. The DNA of the CDR3 is TGCGCCAGCAGCTGGGCCGGGGACGAGCAGTACTTC. Translation: CASSWAGDEQYF.

The chain carries TRBV6-1 and TRBJ1-2; weak D call: TRBD1 (5 bases). Per germline, CDR1 MNHNS and CDR2 SASEGT. V lost 3 bases to trimming and J lost 6 bases, with 14 bases between them. There are 14 residues in the CDR3. CDR3 amino acids: CASSDMAGMDGYTF. The CDR3 nucleotides are TGTGCCAGCAGTGATATGGCAGGGATGGATGGCTACACCTTC.

The CDR3 nucleotides read TGCGCCAGCAGCTTGGCGGATGGGTATGGCTACACCTTC. Its translation is CASSLADGYGYTF. The V and J genes are TRBV5-1 and TRBJ1-2, with D uncertain. V lost 0 bases and J lost 5, with 8 bases in between. The V gene's germline CDR1 is SGHRS and CDR2 YFSETQ. This CDR3 has 13 amino acids.

This chain joins TRBV11-2 and TRBJ2-1, with D possibly TRBD1 on 6 matching bases. The CDR3 is made up of 15 amino acids. V lost 8 bases and J 10 bases, leaving 24 bases between the germline ends. From germline, CDR1 is SGHAT and CDR2 FQNNGV. The CDR3 protein is CASFSPGQPTGEQFF. CDR3 nucleotides: TGTGCCAGCTTCTCCCCCGGACAGCCAACGGGGGAGCAGTTCTTC.

The chain recombines TRBV7-9 with TRBJ1-3, with D possibly TRBD1 on 5 matching bases. CDR3 length: 13 residues. Germline CDR1 and CDR2: SEHNR and FQNEAQ (reference sequence). V lost 5 bases and J lost 4, with 9 bases in between. Here the CDR3 DNA reads TGTGCCAGCAGCCGGGACGGAGGAAACACCATATATTTT. This gives the protein CASSRDGGNTIYF.

The gene calls are TRBV7-9 and TRBJ1-1; D is possibly TRBD1 (5 bases). Between the trimmed V and J ends, which lost 5 bases and 5 bases, there was a span of 18 bases. Germline-derived CDR1 and CDR2 are SEHNR and FQNEAQ (reference sequence). The CDR3 is made up of 15 amino acids. DNA for the CDR3: TGTGCCAGCAGCGTAATTCAGGGAAAGGGTACTGAAGCTTTCTTT. Translated, it gives CASSVIQGKGTEAFF.

The chain recombines TRBV27 with TRBJ2-1; 8 bases match TRBD2. V was clipped by 2 bases and J by 15 bases; unmatched bases: 12. Germline V CDR1 and CDR2: MNHEY, SMNVEV (reference sequence). The CDR3 spans 14 residues. The chain's CDR3 is CASSLSWTSLWWFF. In nucleotides, the CDR3 is TGTGCCAGCAGTTTAAGTTGGACTAGCCTTTGGTGGTTCTTC.